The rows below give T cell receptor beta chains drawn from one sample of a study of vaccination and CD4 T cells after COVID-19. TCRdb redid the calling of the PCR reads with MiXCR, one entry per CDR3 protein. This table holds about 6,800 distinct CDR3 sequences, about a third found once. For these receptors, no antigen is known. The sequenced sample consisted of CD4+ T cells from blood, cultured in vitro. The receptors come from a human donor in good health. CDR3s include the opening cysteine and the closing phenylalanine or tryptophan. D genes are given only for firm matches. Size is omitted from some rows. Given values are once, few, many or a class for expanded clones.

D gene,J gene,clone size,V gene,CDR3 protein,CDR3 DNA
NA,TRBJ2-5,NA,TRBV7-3,CASSSESGHPSGTQYF,TGTGCCAGCAGCTCGGAAAGCGGGCATCCCTCAGGGACCCAGTACTTC
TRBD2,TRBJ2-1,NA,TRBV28,CASSRTGGTSSGNEQFF,TGTGCCAGCAGTAGGACGGGAGGAACGAGCTCAGGCAATGAGCAGTTCTTC
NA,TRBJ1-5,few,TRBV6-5,CASSYSSGNNQPQHF,TGTGCCAGCAGTTACTCCTCGGGAAACAATCAGCCCCAGCATTTT
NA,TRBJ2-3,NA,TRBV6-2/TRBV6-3,CANSSPPDTQYF,TGTGCCAACAGCTCACCTCCAGATACGCAGTATTTT
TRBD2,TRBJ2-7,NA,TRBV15,CATSLQAGVLYEQYF,TGTGCCACCAGCCTCCAGGCGGGGGTCCTCTACGAGCAGTACTTC
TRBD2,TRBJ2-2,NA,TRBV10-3,CAISEGTSVTGELFF,TGTGCCATCAGTGAGGGGACTAGCGTAACCGGGGAGCTGTTTTTT
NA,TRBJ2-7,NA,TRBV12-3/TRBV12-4,CASSMGPNYEQYF,TGTGCCAGCAGTATGGGGCCAAACTACGAGCAGTACTTC
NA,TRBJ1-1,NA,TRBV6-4,CASSTSTEENEAFF,NA
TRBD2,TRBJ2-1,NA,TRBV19,CATSGLAYNEQFF,TGTGCCACCTCGGGACTAGCGTATAATGAGCAGTTCTTC
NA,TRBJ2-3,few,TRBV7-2,CASSPPSDRDTQYF,TGTGCCAGCAGCCCCCCTTCGGACAGAGATACGCAGTATTTT
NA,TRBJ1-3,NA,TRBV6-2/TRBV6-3,CASSYPAPGNTIYF,TGTGCCAGCAGTTACCCTGCCCCCGGAAACACCATATATTTT
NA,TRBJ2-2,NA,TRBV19,CASSSPPYTGELFF,TGTGCCAGTAGTTCCCCGCCATACACCGGGGAGCTGTTTTTT
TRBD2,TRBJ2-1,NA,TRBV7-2,CASSLARGVAGDFGEQFF,TGTGCCAGCAGCTTAGCCAGAGGGGTAGCGGGAGACTTCGGTGAGCAGTTCTTC
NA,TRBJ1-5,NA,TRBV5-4,CASSLDNQPQHF,TGTGCCAGCAGCTTGGACAATCAGCCCCAGCATTTT
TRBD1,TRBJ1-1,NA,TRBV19,CASIGRTGINTEAFF,TGTGCCAGTATAGGGCGGACAGGAATCAACACTGAAGCTTTCTTT
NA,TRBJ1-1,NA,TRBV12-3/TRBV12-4,CASSFGRLRTEAFF,TGTGCCAGCAGTTTCGGGCGGTTAAGGACTGAGGCTTTCTTT
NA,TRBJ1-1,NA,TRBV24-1,CATSDNKNTEAFF,TGTGCCACCAGTGACAACAAGAACACTGAAGCTTTCTTT
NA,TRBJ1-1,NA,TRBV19,CASSIDQFWAFF,TGTGCCAGTAGTATAGATCAGTTTTGGGCTTTCTTT
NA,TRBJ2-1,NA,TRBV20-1,CSASLSVGHNEQFF,TGCAGTGCTAGCCTCTCCGTAGGCCACAATGAGCAGTTCTTC
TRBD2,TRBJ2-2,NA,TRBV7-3,CASSFYPRTSGRSLIGELFF,TGTGCCAGCAGCTTTTACCCAAGAACTAGCGGGAGGTCACTAATCGGGGAGCTGTTTTTT
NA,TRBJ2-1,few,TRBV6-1,CASNSYNEQFF,TGTGCCAGCAATTCCTACAATGAGCAGTTCTTC
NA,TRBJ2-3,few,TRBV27,CASSFKVNTQYF,TGTGCCAGCAGTTTTAAGGTAAATACGCAGTATTTT
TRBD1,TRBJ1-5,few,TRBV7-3,CASSQGKTQGLGGNQPQHF,TGTGCCAGCAGCCAAGGTAAGACACAGGGGCTCGGGGGCAATCAGCCCCAGCATTTT
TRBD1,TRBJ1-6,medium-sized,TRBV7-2,CASSPGTGVRAPLHF,TGTGCCAGCAGCCCCGGGACAGGGGTTAGGGCACCCCTCCACTTT
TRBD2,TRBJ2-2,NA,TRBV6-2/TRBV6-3,CASSYHLGTSDANTGELFF,TGTGCCAGCAGTTACCACCTAGGGACTAGCGACGCGAACACCGGGGAGCTGTTTTTT
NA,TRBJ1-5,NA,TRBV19,CASTVQGNQPQHF,TGTGCCAGTACTGTGCAGGGGAATCAGCCCCAGCATTTT
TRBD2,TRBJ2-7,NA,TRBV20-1,CSARDAGLAGVEQYF,TGCAGTGCTAGAGATGCGGGGCTAGCGGGAGTCGAGCAGTACTTC
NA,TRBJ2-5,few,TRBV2,CASGSDRQETQYF,TGTGCCAGCGGTTCGGACAGACAAGAGACCCAGTACTTC
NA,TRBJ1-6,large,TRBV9,CASSAQLTYNSPLHF,TGTGCCAGCAGCGCACAGCTCACCTATAATTCACCCCTCCACTTT
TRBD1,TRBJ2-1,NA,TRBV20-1,CSASNSDRAYNEQFF,TGCAGTGCTTCTAACTCCGACAGGGCCTACAATGAGCAGTTCTTC
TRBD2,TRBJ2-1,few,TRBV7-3,CASSLTWGGGSYNEQFF,TGTGCCAGCAGCTTAACGTGGGGCGGGGGAAGCTACAATGAGCAGTTCTTC
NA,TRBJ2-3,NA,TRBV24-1,CATSDSRAGTTDTQYF,TGTGCCACCAGTGACTCCCGGGCGGGGACCACAGATACGCAGTATTTT
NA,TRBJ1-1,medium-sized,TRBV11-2,CASSLDPNTEAFF,TGTGCCAGCAGCTTAGACCCGAACACTGAAGCTTTCTTT
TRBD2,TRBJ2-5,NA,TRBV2,CASSGAAGGTETQYF,TGTGCCAGCAGTGGGGCGGCGGGAGGGACAGAGACCCAGTACTTC
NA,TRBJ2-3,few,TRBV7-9,CASSRPRGDLGDTQYF,TGTGCCAGCAGCCGTCCGAGGGGAGACCTGGGGGATACGCAGTATTTT
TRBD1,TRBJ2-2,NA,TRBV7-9,CASSFGQGIGTGELFF,TGTGCCAGCAGCTTCGGACAGGGTATTGGGACCGGGGAGCTGTTTTTT
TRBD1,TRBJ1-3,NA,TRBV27,CASSAQGVSSGNTIYF,TGTGCCAGCAGTGCACAGGGGGTGAGCTCTGGAAACACCATATATTTT
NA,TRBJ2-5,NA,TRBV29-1,CSVEERVSGEETQYF,TGCAGCGTTGAAGAAAGGGTCTCGGGGGAGGAGACCCAGTACTTC
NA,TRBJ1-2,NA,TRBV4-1,CASSHLILAVKRESYTF,TGCGCCAGCAGCCACTTGATTTTGGCAGTTAAACGTGAGAGCTACACCTTC
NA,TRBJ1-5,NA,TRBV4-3,CASSQDATSNQPQHF,TGCGCCAGCAGCCAAGACGCCACGAGCAATCAGCCCCAGCATTTT
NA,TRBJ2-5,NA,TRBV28,CASSPLGAGETQYF,TGTGCCAGCAGTCCTTTGGGCGCAGGAGAGACCCAGTACTTC
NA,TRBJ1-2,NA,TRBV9,CASSVSTALGGYTF,TGTGCCAGCAGCGTTTCGACCGCCTTGGGGGGCTACACCTTC